This T cell receptor (beta chain) originates from a study of blood T cell repertoires in COVID-19. Study at large: Acute and convalescent COVID-19 specimens originated in the United States, Italy and Spain.

Per the authors' pipeline: Amplified reference gene primers provided the basis for estimating nucleated cell counts. Profiling relied on immunoSEQ multiplex PCR, and the TCRdb table lists in-frame clones only, not all of them. V and J calls and clone size follow that table, whereas D and trimming were derived from the DNA. The profile covers around 310,000 clones, with roughly 90% appearing a single time and approximately 0.98% taken by the ten largest. Sequenced: peripheral blood. The clonotype originates from a woman in her thirties or forties with COVID-19, enrolled during active disease.

The CDR3 loop reads CASTFGREGFQETQYF. CDR3 DNA sequence: TGTGCCAGCACCTTCGGCAGGGAGGGCTTTCAAGAGACCCAGTACTTC. The chain is built from TRBV11-1 and TRBJ2-5; TRBD2 matches 7 bases. Germline CDR1 SGHAT, CDR2 FQDESV (reference sequence). The V and J ends lost 7 bases and 2 bases, in that order; junction bases with no gene match: 13. The length of the CDR3 is 16 residues.